This T cell receptor beta chain is drawn from a study of blood T cell repertoires in COVID-19. Across the whole study: Samples came from the United States, Italy and Spain, spanning acute and convalescent COVID-19. Sources were T cells, B-cell-depleted T cells, or PBMCs; the material itself was cDNA or gDNA.

In the authors' workflow: Researchers report that nucleated cell counts were estimated from reference gene primer amplification. Measured with immunoSEQ multiplex PCR; TCRdb has only the in-frame clones, and not every one. V, J and clone size reflect that table, while D and trimming were determined from the DNA. The sample includes 130,000 to 150,000 clones, approximately 88% of them seen just once. The CDR3 has 12 residues. Trimming at V came to 4 bases and at J to 14 bases, leaving 4 bases not matched to a gene. The TCR was taken from a woman between 45 and 65 years old with acute or convalescent COVID-19. V is TRBV12-3 or TRBV12-4 and J is TRBJ2-1; 11 bases match TRBD2. The sequenced sample was peripheral blood. CDR3 DNA sequence: TGTGCCAGCAGTTCCTCGACTAGCGGGGAGTTCTTC. Amino acids: CASSSSTSGEFF.